These T cell receptor beta chains were read from a single sample in a study of T-cell memory formation after mild COVID-19. TCRdb reanalysed the 5' RACE reads using MiXCR and keeps one entry per CDR3 protein. Of 55,000 to 70,000 distinct CDR3 sequences listed, 28% are singletons. Sequencing used PBMCs or a T cell subset sorted from them (not recorded which). Receptors were obtained from a man younger than 30 who had mild COVID-19 (a few samples of this study predate the infection). Cell type and time point are not known. CDR3s include the opening cysteine and the closing phenylalanine or tryptophan. The order of the fields is D gene, clone size, V gene, J gene, CDR3 DNA, CDR3 protein. A D gene is named only where the DNA matches it firmly. Clone size is not always given. Where it is, it says once, few, many or a class for expanded clones.

>TRBD1|.|TRBV20-1|TRBJ2-7
TGCAGTGCTAGGGGACAGGAAAACTCCTACGAGCAGTACTTC
CSARGQENSYEQYF
>.|few|TRBV4-1|TRBJ1-1
TGCGCCAGCAGCAGCAGGACTGGGCAGCAGAACACTGAAGCTTTCTTT
CASSSRTGQQNTEAFF
>TRBD2|many|TRBV4-2|TRBJ2-2
TGTGCCAGCAGCCTATCTAGCGGGGGGGATATGAACACCGGGGAGCTGTTTTTT
CASSLSSGGDMNTGELFF
>TRBD2|few|TRBV5-1|TRBJ2-1
TGCGCCAGCAGCTTGGTAGCGGGGGCCTACAATGAGCAGTTCTTC
CASSLVAGAYNEQFF
>TRBD2|.|TRBV7-2|TRBJ2-1
TGTGCCAGCAGCTCCCATAGCGGGGGGGGCATAGACAATGAGCAGTTCTTC
CASSSHSGGGIDNEQFF
>TRBD1|few|TRBV12-3/TRBV12-4|TRBJ2-2
TGTGCCAGCAGCTCGACAGGGACGAACACCGGGGAGCTGTTTTTT
CASSSTGTNTGELFF
>.|.|TRBV5-4|TRBJ2-2
TGTGCCAGCAGCTTGGCGGTGGCCACCGGGGAGCTGTTTTTT
CASSLAVATGELFF
>TRBD1|.|TRBV7-2|TRBJ1-5
TGTGCCAGCAGCAGCCCCGGGACAGGGGGGAACAATCAGCCCCAGCATTTT
CASSSPGTGGNNQPQHF
>TRBD1|once|TRBV7-9|TRBJ1-2
TGTGCCAGCACCCTAGACAGGGCTTATGGCTACACCTTC
CASTLDRAYGYTF
>.|.|TRBV6-5|TRBJ2-3
TGTGCCAGCAGTTACTCGATAACAGCCAAAGATACGCAGTATTTT
CASSYSITAKDTQYF
>TRBD1|.|TRBV5-1|TRBJ2-5
TGCGCCATCGAGGGACAGGGGGGACAAGAGACCCAGTACTTC
CAIEGQGGQETQYF
>TRBD1|.|TRBV29-1|TRBJ1-1
TGCAGCGTTGAAGACCTTGACAGGGGGCCGAACACTGAAGCTTTCTTT
CSVEDLDRGPNTEAFF
>.|.|TRBV13|TRBJ2-1
TGTGCCAGCAGCTTAGGTTTTGGCGTTGGGTCCAATGAGCAGTTCTTC
CASSLGFGVGSNEQFF
>.|.|TRBV12-3/TRBV12-4|TRBJ2-7
TGTGCCAGCAGTTCACCGGACAGCTACGAGCAGTACTTC
CASSSPDSYEQYF
>TRBD1|few|TRBV12-3/TRBV12-4|TRBJ2-3
TGTGCCAGCAGCAGGGACAGGGGCACAGATACGCAGTATTTT
CASSRDRGTDTQYF
>.|medium-sized|TRBV4-1|TRBJ2-5
TGCGCCAGCAGCCAAGGCGCCGGGATCACACAAGAGACCCAGTACTTC
CASSQGAGITQETQYF
>.|few|TRBV6-5|TRBJ1-1
TGTGCCACCGGACATAGGAAGAACACTGAAGCTTTCTTT
CATGHRKNTEAFF
>TRBD1|.|TRBV2|TRBJ2-1
TGTGCCAGCAGTCTAGGGACAGGAGTAAACAATGAGCAGTTCTTC
CASSLGTGVNNEQFF
>.|.|TRBV7-2|TRBJ1-1
TGTGCCAGCAGCTTAGTACCGGGGTCTGGCGATGGGACTGAAGCTTTCTTT
CASSLVPGSGDGTEAFF
>TRBD1|.|TRBV27|TRBJ1-2
TGTGCCAGCAGACGAGACAGGGGGAATGGCTACACCTTC
CASRRDRGNGYTF
>.|.|TRBV4-3|TRBJ1-1
TGCGCCAGCAGCCAAGAGGGGGGCACTGAAGCTTTCTTT
CASSQEGGTEAFF
>.|few|TRBV19|TRBJ2-5
TGTGCCAGCAGGTTCCAAGAGACCCAGTACTTC
CASRFQETQYF
>.|.|TRBV4-3|TRBJ2-1
TGCGCCAGCAGCCAAGGAACAGGGTCGCGAAATGAGCAGTTCTTC
CASSQGTGSRNEQFF
>TRBD2|many|TRBV7-9|TRBJ2-7
TGTGCCAGCAGCCCTACCGGGGGGGCCGCCTACGAGCAGTACTTC
CASSPTGGAAYEQYF
>TRBD1|.|TRBV19|TRBJ2-7
TGTGCCAGTAGTATTGGGACAGGGGGCCCCTACGAGCAGTACTTC
CASSIGTGGPYEQYF
>.|.|TRBV6-5|TRBJ2-3
TGTGCCAGCAGTTACTTTACAGGTTCTAGCACAGATACGCAGTATTTT
CASSYFTGSSTDTQYF
>.|few|TRBV5-1|TRBJ1-2
TGCGCCAGCAGCTTGCCCAACAGGGAATCTGGCTACACCTTC
CASSLPNRESGYTF
>TRBD1|.|TRBV4-2|TRBJ1-5
TGTGCCAGCAGCCAAGGTGGGACGGACAGGGGCTCTAAGTGGCCCCAGCATTTT
CASSQGGTDRGSKWPQHF
>TRBD1|many|TRBV2|TRBJ2-7
TGTGCCATCACCGGGACAGACTCCTACGAGCAGTACTTC
CAITGTDSYEQYF
>.|many|TRBV12-3/TRBV12-4|TRBJ2-5
TGTGCCAGCAGCCAAACAAGGACCCAGTACTTC
CASSQTRTQYF
>TRBD2|.|TRBV13|TRBJ2-3
TGTGCCAGCAGCTTAGCTCTAGCGGGGGTGTGGAATACGCAGTATTTT
CASSLALAGVWNTQYF
>.|few|TRBV6-5|TRBJ2-5
TGTGCCAGCACCCCAGGGGTTCGGGGACAAGAGACCCAGTACTTC
CASTPGVRGQETQYF
>.|.|TRBV5-5|TRBJ1-2
TGTGCCAGCAGCCAGCCCTCCCAAACCTATGGCTACACCTTC
CASSQPSQTYGYTF
>.|few|TRBV6-5|TRBJ1-1
TGTGCCAGCAGTAACCTGAACACTGAAGCTTTCTTT
CASSNLNTEAFF
>TRBD1|.|TRBV19|TRBJ1-6
TGTGCCAGTAGTGCGGACAGGGGATCCTATAATTCACCCCTCCACTTT
CASSADRGSYNSPLHF
>TRBD2|few|TRBV29-1|TRBJ2-5
TGCAGCGGGGGACTAGCAGGGAACCAAGAGACCCAGTACTTC
CSGGLAGNQETQYF
>TRBD1|few|TRBV4-1|TRBJ1-5
TGCGCCAGCAGCCCTGAGGGTTGGACAGGGGGCAATCAGCCCCAGCATTTT
CASSPEGWTGGNQPQHF
>.|few|TRBV30|TRBJ1-3
TGTGCCTGGAGTGTACGTCTGGGAAACACCATATATTTT
CAWSVRLGNTIYF
>TRBD1|.|TRBV9|TRBJ1-1
TGTGCCAGCAGCGTGGGGAGTCCAGGGGGGACTGAAGCTTTCTTT
CASSVGSPGGTEAFF
>.|many|TRBV4-3|TRBJ2-7
TGCGCCAGCAGCCAAGATCTTGGAGACTACGAGCAGTACTTC
CASSQDLGDYEQYF
>TRBD1|few|TRBV9|TRBJ2-7
TGTGCCAGCAGCGACGGACAGGGAACCTACGAGCAGTACTTC
CASSDGQGTYEQYF
>.|.|TRBV9|TRBJ2-3
TGTGCCAGCAGCGTATTAGGACGGAGCACAGATACGCAGTATTTT
CASSVLGRSTDTQYF
>TRBD2|.|TRBV29-1|TRBJ2-5
TGCAGCGTCGAGAGCTCGCGGGGGGGCCTGGAGACCCAGTACTTC
CSVESSRGGLETQYF
>.|few|TRBV6-2/TRBV6-3|TRBJ2-7
TGTGCCAGCAGTATTTCGGACGTCGGGTACGAGCAGTACTTC
CASSISDVGYEQYF
>.|.|TRBV12-3/TRBV12-4|TRBJ2-1
TGTGCCAGCAGTGAAGGGGACTTGTTGGATGAGCAGTTCTTC
CASSEGDLLDEQFF
>.|few|TRBV4-2|TRBJ1-1
TGTGCCAGCAGCCAGGTAGGCGGAGGCACTGAAGCTTTCTTT
CASSQVGGGTEAFF
>TRBD2|few|TRBV3-1|TRBJ2-4
TGTGCCAGCAGCCCGCAGACTAGCGGGGGATCAAACATTCAGTACTTC
CASSPQTSGGSNIQYF
>.|many|TRBV7-2|TRBJ1-2
TGTGCCAGCAGCCCCCCTTGGGGCTCGACTAACTATGGCTACACCTTC
CASSPPWGSTNYGYTF
>.|many|TRBV2|TRBJ2-6
TGTGCCAGCAGTGAATCGGACGCTGGGGCCAACGTCCTGACTTTC
CASSESDAGANVLTF
>TRBD1|once|TRBV4-1|TRBJ2-7
TGCGCCAGCAGCCAAGGGACAGGGGGAACCTACGAGCAGTACTTC
CASSQGTGGTYEQYF